The T cell receptor beta chain under discussion was sequenced for a study of Graves' ophthalmopathy and Graves' hyperthyroidism. Study-level points and caveats: A majority of expanded thyroid clonotypes exceeding 0.001 frequency were likewise present in blood. Distinction of ophthalmopathy from stable hyperthyroidism by a 13-signature model reached 85% to 90% sensitivity and about 80% specificity.

The CDR3 contains 15 residues. Trimming removed 7 bases at V and 0 bases at J, with 13 bases between. Germline V lookup: CDR1 SGDLS, CDR2 YYNGEE. Of note for this clonotype: Its antigen is undetermined.

It was on clinical symptoms, serum thyroxine, TRAb, thyroid ultrasound and orbital computed tomography that diagnosis relied. Amplified TCR beta CDR3 regions were obtained using RNA transcripts as template. After a first-round RT-PCR with HTBI primers, a second-round multiplex PCR was run. TCRdb recomputed calls from the multiplex PCR reads with MiXCR, one row per CDR3 protein. Of 240,000 or so distinct CDR3 sequences in the sample, approximately 42% were seen once. This clonotype was obtained from an adult man with Graves' ophthalmopathy. V is TRBV9 and J is TRBJ2-2; D gene unclear. The sequencing input was peripheral blood. Written as DNA, the CDR3 is TGTGCCAGCCGACCAGGCCCTACGAACACCGGGGAGCTGTTTTTT. Translating it yields CASRPGPTNTGELFF.